Detailed here is one TCR beta chain. Its antigen is as yet unknown. cDNA libraries for TCR beta contained unique molecular identifiers. The yield from roughly 1 to 10 million T cells was around 500,000 cDNA molecules in total. TCRdb independently ran MiXCR on the PCR reads; one entry per CDR3 protein. Of about half a million distinct CDR3 sequences listed, roughly 45% are singletons. This sample was included in a study of post-analysis software for immune sequencing data. At the level of the study: The patients showed relapsing-remitting, secondary progressive and progressive-relapsing multiple sclerosis courses.

CDR3 size: 13 residues. Deletions cut 2 bases from V and 5 bases from J, with 9 bases between. In germline, CDR1 is MNHNS, CDR2 SASEGT. Overall study results and limits: Patients had higher frequencies than controls of roughly five TRBV segments, including TRBV5-6, TRBV5-1 and TRBV20-1. By F measure, samples from a shared preparation batch strongly co-clustered. Controls significantly exceeded multiple sclerosis patients in normalized Chao1 diversity.

Sample: blood. This TCR derives from a girl under 18 with multiple sclerosis. The chain uses TRBV6-1 and TRBJ2-5; D unresolved. The CDR3 DNA is TGTGCCAGCAGTGAAAGAGGAAGCGAGACCCAGTACTTC. It translates to CASSERGSETQYF.